Below, 12 T cell receptor beta chains from the same sample are listed, as sequenced in a study of human T cells and chemical hapten exposure (dated by TCRdb to the early 2020s). The method behind the library was RACE. The instrument given in TCRdb is NextSeq 500. TCRdb handled the public reads itself, with Q25 trimming in fastp and clone calling in MiXCR, and kept productive beta chains. Duplicate CDR3 protein sequences are folded into a single record with the most common DNA and genes. This sample is represented by about 82,000 distinct CDR3 sequences; around 8.7% of them were singletons. The top ten clones comprise approximately 1.5% of the sample. Taken with the paper, the label for time point translates to: healthy volunteer bleed at 6 weeks. Unfractionated whole blood was collected in Tempus Blood RNA tubes, and total RNA was extracted from that blood. The sample comprised whole blood. Source of these receptors: a male donor in good health. Some clones in this sample may be carry-over from other donors' samples.

The chain has TRBV6-5 and TRBJ1-3; no reliable D call. CDR3 length equals 19 residues. The ends were cut back, 1 base at V and 0 bases at J, with 19 bases in the middle. The germline V gene encodes CDR1 MNHEY and CDR2 SVGAGI. This CDR3 reads CASSYFPRGGQSSGNTIYF. CDR3 in DNA: TGTGCCAGCAGTTACTTCCCCCGCGGAGGGCAGAGCTCTGGAAACACCATATATTTT.

This clonotype turned up a few times. J is TRBJ1-5 and V is TRBV20-1; 7 bases agree with TRBD1. V was clipped by 7 bases and J by 1 base; unmatched bases: 7. The CDR3 spans 14 residues. Germline V gene sequence: CDR1 DFQATT, CDR2 SNEGSKA (reference sequence). The CDR3 bases are TGCAGTGTTAGGACAGGACAGAGCAATCAGCCCCAGCATTTT. Translating gives CSVRTGQSNQPQHF.

This chain uses TRBV13 with TRBJ1-1; 8 bases line up with TRBD1. V shed 6 bases and J 5 bases; nucleotides not matched to a gene: 8. The germline V gene has CDR1 PRHDT and CDR2 FYEKMQ (reference sequence). This CDR3 spans 14 amino acids. Here the CDR3 reads CASRPTGGDTEAFF. CDR3 sequence (DNA): TGTGCCAGCAGGCCAACAGGGGGTGATACTGAAGCTTTCTTT. The full variable domain, rest sourced from reference TRBV13 and TRBJ1-1, is AAGVIQSPRHLIKEKRETATLKCYPIPRHDTVYWYQQGPGQDPQFLISFYEKMQSDKGSIPDRFSAQQFSDYHSELNMSSLELGDSALYFCASRPTGGDTEAFFGQGTRLTVV.

V gene TRBV7-9 combines with J gene TRBJ1-2, with D tentatively TRBD1 (6 bases). V lost 4 bases and J lost 3, with 6 bases in between. Germline CDR1 SEHNR, CDR2 FQNEAQ (reference sequence). The CDR3 totals 12 residues. The DNA of the CDR3 is TGTGCCAGCAGCTCAGGGGACTATGGCTACACCTTC. This codes for CASSSGDYGYTF.

This chain uses TRBV29-1 with TRBJ1-1; a weak D match, TRBD1 (6 bases). The germline CDR1 and CDR2 sequences are SQVTM and ANQGSEA. The CDR3 is 14 residues long. The V end lost 7 bases, the J end lost 1 base, and 16 bases lay between the germline ends. In nucleotides, the CDR3 is TGCAGCGCCCAAGAGTCAGGGGAGAACACTGAAGCTTTCTTT. It translates to CSAQESGENTEAFF.

V and J are TRBV7-2 and TRBJ1-3; D uncertain. This CDR3 comprises 14 residues. Looked up from germline, CDR1 is SGHTA and CDR2 is FQGNSA. V gave up 5 bases and J gave up 0 bases, with 8 bases separating them. CDR3 sequence (DNA): TGTGCCAGCAGCCGTGGTAGCTCTGGAAACACCATATATTTT. It is translated as CASSRGSSGNTIYF. Full variable domain (missing parts from reference TRBV7-2 and TRBJ1-3): GAGVSQSPSNKVTEKGKDVELRCDPISGHTALYWYRQSLGQGLEFLIYFQGNSAPDKSGLPSDRFSAERTGGSVSTLTIQRTQQEDSAVYLCASSRGSSGNTIYFGEGSWLTVV.

The chain links TRBV12-3 or TRBV12-4 to TRBJ2-3, with 8 bases matching TRBD1. CDR3 size: 15 residues. V shed 7 bases and J 2 bases; nucleotides not matched to a gene: 8. The CDR3 bases are TGTGCCAGCATAACCGGGACAGGAGACACAGATACGCAGTATTTT. Encoded protein: CASITGTGDTDTQYF.

V and J are TRBV27 and TRBJ2-3; D may match TRBD1 or TRBD2 (6 bases each). This CDR3 contains 17 residues. Germline lookup yields CDR1 MNHEY and CDR2 SMNVEV (reference sequence). Trimming shortened V by 4 bases and J by 1 base, and 18 bases separated the two germline ends. The CDR3 reads CASSSPMGGAGTDTQYF. CDR3 in DNA: TGTGCCAGCAGTTCCCCGATGGGGGGCGCAGGCACAGATACGCAGTATTTT.

V usage is TRBV12-3 or TRBV12-4 and J usage is TRBJ1-6; D is unresolved. Trimming removed 3 bases at V and 5 bases at J, with 5 bases between. The CDR3 covers 13 residues. The chain's CDR3 is CASSLGNNSPLHF. As DNA, the CDR3 is TGTGCCAGCAGTTTGGGAAATAATTCACCCCTCCACTTT.

This clonotype was counted ten times or more. The genes are TRBV4-1 and TRBJ2-7; 8 bases agree with TRBD1. Germline trimming cut 3 bases from V and 2 bases from J; bases unmatched to any gene: 6. The CDR3 is 15 residues long. Germline V gene data show CDR1 as MGHRA and CDR2 as YSYEKL. The CDR3 sequence is CASSQGPGQAYEQYF. In DNA form, the CDR3 reads TGCGCCAGCAGCCAGGGACCGGGACAGGCCTACGAGCAGTACTTC.

The rearrangement links TRBV12-3 or TRBV12-4 to TRBJ2-6; D gene uncertain. The CDR3 consists of 15 residues. The V end lost 2 bases, the J end lost 0 bases, and 5 bases lay between the germline ends. CDR3 DNA: TGTGCCAGCAGTTTAACGAGCTCTGGGGCCAACGTCCTGACTTTC. Amino acids: CASSLTSSGANVLTF.

This clonotype was seen a few times. The V call is TRBV12-3 or TRBV12-4, the J call TRBJ1-2; the D gene is possibly TRBD1 (5 bases). The CDR3 runs 15 residues. V lost 3 bases and J lost 6, with 17 bases in between. CDR3 residues: CASSFGTGERDGYTF. CDR3 coding DNA: TGTGCCAGCAGTTTTGGGACTGGGGAGAGGGATGGCTACACCTTC.